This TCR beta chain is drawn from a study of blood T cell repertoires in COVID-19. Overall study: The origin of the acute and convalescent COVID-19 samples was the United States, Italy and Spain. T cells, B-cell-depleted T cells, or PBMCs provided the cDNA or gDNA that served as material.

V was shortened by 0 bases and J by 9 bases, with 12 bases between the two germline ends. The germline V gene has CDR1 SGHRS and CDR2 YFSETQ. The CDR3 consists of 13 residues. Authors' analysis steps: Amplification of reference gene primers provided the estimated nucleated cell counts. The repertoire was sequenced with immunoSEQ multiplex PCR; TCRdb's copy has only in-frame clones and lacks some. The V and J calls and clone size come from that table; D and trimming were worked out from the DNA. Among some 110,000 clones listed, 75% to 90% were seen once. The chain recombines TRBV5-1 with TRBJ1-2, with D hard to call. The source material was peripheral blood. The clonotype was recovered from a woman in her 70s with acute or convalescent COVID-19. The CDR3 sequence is CASSLGPDGSYTF. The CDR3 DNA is TGCGCCAGCAGCTTGGGCCCCGACGGGAGCTACACCTTC.